The clone carrying this T cell receptor (beta chain) was detected only once. CD45RO negativity and positive selection for CCR7 defined naive CD8 cells, a population that excluded terminally differentiated effector memory CD45RA+ cells. V was cut by 6 bases and J by 8 bases, with 19 bases left in between. Germline V gene data show CDR1 as MGHDK and CDR2 as SYGVNS. This CDR3 has 15 residues. TCRdb's copy holds only in-frame clones and misses some; the assay was immunoSEQ multiplex PCR. This table has 1.5 million to 2.5 million clones, 85% to 95% appearing once. This entry belongs to a study of shared clonotypes between healthy human individuals.

The sequence came from a man younger than 30 in good health. The chain is built from TRBV25-1 and TRBJ1-4, with D tentatively TRBD1 (6 bases). The sample consisted of naive CD8+ T cells sorted from blood. The CDR3 coding sequence is TGTGCCAGCAGCAACATCGGACAGTTCGGGGAAAAACTGTTTTTT. Translated: CASSNIGQFGEKLFF.